The following is a T cell receptor (beta chain) sequence with its context. The target of this receptor is not known. No much larger clone is present one base from it, and per-base qualities are unavailable. The collaborating institutions used their own protocols to collect whole blood in K2EDTA tubes. For TCRbeta analysis, collaborator samples were shipped as frozen whole blood, as isolated PBMCs, or as DNA extracted from either sample type. These data come from a study of blood T cell repertoires in COVID-19 (dated by TCRdb to 2020 to 2021). For context, the study as a whole: Collaborator samples came from the United States, Italy and Spain and covered acute and convalescent phases of COVID-19. The prospective study material was composed of cDNA or gDNA derived from T cells, B-cell-depleted T cells, or PBMCs. Deeply sampled blood TCRbeta repertoires from subjects exposed to, actively infected with, or recovered from COVID-19 were included in the dataset. A freely available public database, intended as a resource for researchers studying the immune response to SARS-CoV-2, is where the repertoires were released. Samples came from the ongoing ImmuneRACE study (first 160 participants) plus 1,254 subjects from 6 global collaborators. A de-identified subject ID, COVID-19 status, age in years and sex were almost always included in the sample metadata. Where available, HLA class I and class II types were taken from metadata supplied by the sample provider and were not determined by assay-based typing.

What the authors observed across the whole study: How much clinical and demographic metadata was included differed by source and by participant, and the metadata was provided uncurated.

The immunoSEQ Assay, a bias-controlled multiplex PCR, was used to amplify TCRbeta CDR3 regions from genomic DNA. In the original analysis: The number of nucleated cells in each sample was estimated from the amplification of reference gene primers within the assay. Sequence reads were collapsed and filtered to measure the absolute abundance of every unique TCRbeta CDR3 rearrangement. For each sample, productive Simpson clonality was calculated by taking the square root of Simpson's diversity index across productive rearrangements. In TCRdb, the immuneACCESS table is reduced to in-frame sequences with V and J assigned. These tables do not hold every clone; where another copy was compared, an unresolved V gene accounts for under half, and the others remain unexplained. The V and J calls and clone size were taken over from that table, and D and trimming were inferred from the DNA. The sample profile shows roughly 100,000 clones; 86% of them were found once. The top ten clones comprise more than 1.5% of the sample.

The junction shows trimming of 7 bases on V and 0 bases on J, and the gene matches do not reach 11 bases of it. From the cysteine through the phenylalanine, the CDR3 covers 16 amino acids. This entry keeps only the CDR3 DNA: 48 bases, framed from base 1. Per the germline V gene, SQVTM is the CDR1 and ANQGSEA is the CDR2. The chain joins TRBV29-1 to TRBJ2-5, with TRBD2 identical over 10 junction bases. The origin of this receptor is a man older than 75 with acute or convalescent COVID-19. The material sequenced was peripheral blood. The DNA reads as follows: TGCAGCGCAGTCTTTTTTGGGACTAGCGACCAAGAGACCCAGTACTTC. This is translated as CSAVFFGTSDQETQYF. The CDR3 plus the reference TRBV29-1 and TRBJ2-5 genes for the other parts give the full variable domain: SAVISQKPSRDICQRGTSLTIQCQVDSQVTMMFWYRQQPGQSLTLIATANQGSEATYESGFVIDKFPISRPNLTFSTLTVSNMSPEDSSIYLCSAVFFGTSDQETQYFGPGTRLLVL.